This T cell receptor (beta chain) was obtained from a study of post-analysis software for immune sequencing data. Study summary: The courses of disease that were included comprised relapsing-remitting, secondary progressive and progressive-relapsing multiple sclerosis. Study-wide results and caveats: Patients had higher frequencies than controls of about five TRBV segments, including TRBV5-6, TRBV5-1 and TRBV20-1. Same-batch preparations were strongly co-clustered by F measure. In multiple sclerosis, normalized Chao1 diversity was significantly below that of controls.

CDR3 size: 13 residues. CDR1 and CDR2 (germline): SQVTM, ANQGSEA. V shed 5 bases, J shed 4 bases, and the junction held 4 bases outside the gene matches. On this clonotype: Antigen unknown.

The authors incorporated unique molecular identifiers into the TCR beta cDNA libraries. Starting from approximately 0.95 to 9.8 million T cells, the study yielded 500,000 or so cDNA molecules. TCRdb called the PCR reads again in MiXCR, with one record for every CDR3 protein. The sample contains around 700,000 distinct CDR3 sequences, roughly three fifths of which appear only once. This clonotype originated in a girl under 10 years old with multiple sclerosis. The V call is TRBV29-1, the J call TRBJ1-1; 10 bases are shared with TRBD1. The sample consisted of blood. The CDR3 protein is CSVMGQGFTEAFF. The DNA for the CDR3 is TGCAGCGTTATGGGACAGGGGTTCACTGAAGCTTTCTTT.